This T cell receptor beta chain was sequenced for a study of cytotoxic CD8 clonotypes in ibrutinib-treated CLL. Here immunoSEQ multiplex PCR was the method, and the copy in TCRdb shows in-frame clones only, minus some. The sample consists of 250,000 to 350,000 clones, roughly three quarters of them appearing once. V dropped 3 bases and J dropped 7 bases, with 22 bases sitting between them. The CDR3 sequence is 16 residues long. Germline CDR1 LNHDA, CDR2 SQIVND (reference sequence). The sequences come from PBMCs, collected at disease progression, from a patient treated with ibrutinib. The rearrangement joins TRBV19 to TRBJ2-7; D is ambiguous. This clonotype was obtained from a human donor with chronic lymphocytic leukemia. Here the CDR3 reads CASSIRYPRQVGEQYF. CDR3 bases: TGTGCCAGTAGTATCCGTTACCCCCGGCAGGTGGGGGAGCAGTACTTC.